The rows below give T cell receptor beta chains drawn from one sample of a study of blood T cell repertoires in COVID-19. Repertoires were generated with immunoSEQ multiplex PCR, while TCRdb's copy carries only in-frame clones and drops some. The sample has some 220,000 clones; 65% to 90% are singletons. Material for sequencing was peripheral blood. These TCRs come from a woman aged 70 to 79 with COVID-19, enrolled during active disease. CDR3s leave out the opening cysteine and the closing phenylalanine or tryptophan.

ATFPGQGGHPLH,TRBJ1-6,TRBV10-2
ASAPNRASTDTQY,TRBJ2-3,TRBV3-1/TRBV3-2
ASGHTGNGYT,TRBJ1-2,TRBV5-1
ASSLRGHVYGYT,TRBJ1-2,TRBV28
ASSQDRGQGPF,TRBJ1-1,TRBV4-3
ASSRDRELYGYT,TRBJ1-2,TRBV18
ASSTLSLGQGLEEGYT,TRBJ1-2,TRBV21-1
ASSWGGTSYEQY,TRBJ2-7,TRBV11-2
SAREGVS,TRBJ1-2,TRBV20-1
ASKGHLNTEAF,TRBJ1-1,TRBV2
ASSLALTGGIADTQY,TRBJ2-3,TRBV7-9
ASSLGGRATDTQY,TRBJ2-3,TRBV4-2
SVDTPGANVLT,TRBJ2-6,TRBV29-1
ASSHNYGYT,TRBJ1-2,TRBV7-9
ASRLNSGTAYGYT,TRBJ1-2,TRBV7-2
ASSIVPGGTEKTQY,TRBJ2-5,TRBV19
ASSLNPGDNYGYT,TRBJ1-2,TRBV7-3
ASSFDRLANYGYT,TRBJ1-2,TRBV18
ASSSGAGYQETQY,TRBJ2-5,TRBV19
ASSLGQGETDTQY,TRBJ2-3,TRBV5-4
ASSRGTSGRSDTQY,TRBJ2-3,TRBV11-3
ASRSGLGMNTEAF,TRBJ1-1,TRBV6-5